This TCR beta chain came from a study of T cell repertoires in cytomegalovirus infection. About the research overall: Matching HLA type, along with CMV infection, was indicated by public TCR beta signatures.

There are a few counts of this clonotype. The antigen is not known. MiXCR was run by TCRdb on the reads, yielding one entry per CDR3 protein. The sample has about 920,000 distinct CDR3 sequences, 30% to 40% seen once. Germline V gene sequence: CDR1 MNHEY, CDR2 SVGAGI. Trimming removed 1 base from V and 8 bases from J, with 11 bases in between. The CDR3 length is 13 residues. This specimen was cultured CD8+ T cells from PBMCs, taken from culture after CMV antigen stimulation. This clonotype was obtained from a human donor in good health (CMV status not recorded). Some clones in this sample may be carry-over from other donors' samples. The V gene is TRBV6-5, the J gene TRBJ1-1; TRBD1 might be the D (6 bases). The CDR3 nucleotides are TGTGCCAGCAGTTACTACAAGGGGGACGAAGCTTTCTTT. Encoded protein: CASSYYKGDEAFF.